This T cell receptor (beta chain) was obtained from a study of cytomegalovirus exposure and HLA in healthy donors. Study outcomes and limitations: Most of the TCR beta V segments (in an earlier analysis) were productive either about 87% or about 30% of the time.

The PCR employed 60 Vbeta primers together with 13 Jbeta primers. The repertoire was sequenced with immunoSEQ multiplex PCR; TCRdb's copy has only in-frame clones and lacks some. The sample has some 48,000 clones, 60% to 85% seen once. The V gene's germline CDR1 is GTSNPN and CDR2 SVGIG (reference sequence). This CDR3 spans 14 amino acids. V lost 1 base and J 9 bases, leaving 16 bases between the germline ends. The count of this clone is one. Its target is not known. The chain employs TRBV30 and TRBJ2-1; D might be TRBD2 (5 bases). The sample comprised PBMCs. This sequence originates from a man aged 25-45 years in good health and CMV-seropositive. CDR3: CAWSALDSRGEQFF. CDR3 DNA: TGTGCCTGGAGTGCCCTCGACTCACGGGGTGAGCAGTTCTTC.